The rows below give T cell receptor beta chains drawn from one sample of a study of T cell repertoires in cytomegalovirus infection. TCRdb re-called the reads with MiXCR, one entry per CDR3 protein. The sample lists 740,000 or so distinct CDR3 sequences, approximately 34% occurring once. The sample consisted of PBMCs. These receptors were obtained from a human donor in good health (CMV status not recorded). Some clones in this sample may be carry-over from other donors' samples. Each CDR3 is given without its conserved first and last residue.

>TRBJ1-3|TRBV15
ATSRDLRRSSGNTIY
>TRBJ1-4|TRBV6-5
ASYGSRSYSKGGATNEKLF
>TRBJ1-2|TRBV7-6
ASSPRPVLYGYT
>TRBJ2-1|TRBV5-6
ASSGGTSNYNEQF
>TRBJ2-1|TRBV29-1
SVNTGRNEQF
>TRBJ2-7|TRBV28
ASRVAGGSYEQY
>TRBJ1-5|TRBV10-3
AISYRENQPQH
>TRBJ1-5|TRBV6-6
ASSYSAHQPQH
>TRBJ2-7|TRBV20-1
SATNRGEQY
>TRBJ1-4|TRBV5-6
ASSLGGFPTPQGLF
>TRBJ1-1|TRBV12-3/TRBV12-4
ASSFELNTEAF
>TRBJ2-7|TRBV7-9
ASSPTRSLRNEQY
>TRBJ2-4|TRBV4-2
ASSPGGQNIQY
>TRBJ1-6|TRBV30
AWTETGYSTLH
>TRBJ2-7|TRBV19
ASSIAWGRYEQY
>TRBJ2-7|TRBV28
ASSLPLVPYEQY
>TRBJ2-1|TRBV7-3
ASSLISGESAEQF
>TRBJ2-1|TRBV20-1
SARDIKSHNEQF
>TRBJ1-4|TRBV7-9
ASSSSVGARGEKLF
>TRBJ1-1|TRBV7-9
ASSFAARRNTEAF
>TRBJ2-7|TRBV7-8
ASSTDKPSYEQY
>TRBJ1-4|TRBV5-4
ASSSDSRNEKLF
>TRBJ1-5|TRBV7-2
ASSNGATSSQPQH
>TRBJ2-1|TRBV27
ASSPSSAGEQF
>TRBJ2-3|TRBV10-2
ASSSGSNSQY
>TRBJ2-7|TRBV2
ASSEYVTKPYEQY
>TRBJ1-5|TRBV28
ASSLPGQGQPQH
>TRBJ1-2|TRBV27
ASSPKVYT
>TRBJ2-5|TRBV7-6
ASSLALGDQY
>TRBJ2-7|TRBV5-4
ASSLGHGTAYEQY
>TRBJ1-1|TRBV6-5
ASSFRTGEAF
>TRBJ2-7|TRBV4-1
ASSQGLAGSYEQY
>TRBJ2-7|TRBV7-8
ASSYSRGNYEQY
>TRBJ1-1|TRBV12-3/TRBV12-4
SSKVNGGLVAEAF
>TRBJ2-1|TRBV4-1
ASSLEGPHSYNEQF
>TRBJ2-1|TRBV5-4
ASSEGGGTSAYNEQF
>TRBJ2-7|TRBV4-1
ASSHTGYEQY
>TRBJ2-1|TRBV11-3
ASSSRREGEQF
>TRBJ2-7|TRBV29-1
SVEGDRGSYEQY
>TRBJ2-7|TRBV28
ASSSGVLYEQY
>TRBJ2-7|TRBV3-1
ASSQVVYEQY
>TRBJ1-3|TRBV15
ATSSTDSRISGNTIY
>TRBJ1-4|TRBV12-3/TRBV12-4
ASSRDRINEKLF
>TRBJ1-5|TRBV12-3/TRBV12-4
ASRPSGAAQPQH
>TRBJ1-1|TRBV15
ATSRHGTGMNTEAF
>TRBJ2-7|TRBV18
ASSPVRGTSLEQY
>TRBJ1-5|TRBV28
ASSHDSLNQPQH
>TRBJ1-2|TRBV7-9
ASSLAGGERHT
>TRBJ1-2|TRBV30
AWSSTGTGLHINYGYT
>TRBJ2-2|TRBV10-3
ATRALTGAGELF
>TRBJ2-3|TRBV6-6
ASAPHGALQDTQY
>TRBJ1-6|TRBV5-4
ASRRDTSYNSPLH
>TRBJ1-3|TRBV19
ASSPDRDSEGNTIY
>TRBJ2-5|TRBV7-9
ASSLKSSLAEETQY
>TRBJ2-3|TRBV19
ASSISTWDTQY
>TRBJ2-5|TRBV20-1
SVFGGGSKTQY
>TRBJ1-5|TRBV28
ASRDQGGQPQH